This T cell receptor beta chain was observed in a study of blood T cell repertoires in COVID-19. Study in general: The analysed material was cDNA or gDNA that came from T cells, B-cell-depleted T cells, or PBMCs.

The CDR3 totals 16 residues. Germline values: CDR1 MDHEN, CDR2 SYDVKM. V was cut by 7 bases and J by 4 bases, with 21 bases left in between. Per the authors' pipeline: Quantification of nucleated cells was approximated via reference gene primer amplification. Clones were sequenced by immunoSEQ multiplex PCR, and TCRdb holds only the in-frame ones, with some missing. V and J calls plus clone size are reproduced from that table; the DNA served to infer D and trimming. Of about 78,000 clones detected, approximately 88% appear once; the ten largest clones hold around 5%. This sequence was found in a woman older than 75 with active or convalescent COVID-19. The sample was peripheral blood. The chain recombines TRBV28 with TRBJ2-3; tentative D call: TRBD2 (6 bases). The DNA of the CDR3 is TGTGCCAGCAACGAAGGGCGGGGCATCCCCCCAGATACGCAGTATTTT. Protein product: CASNEGRGIPPDTQYF. The whole variable domain, filled in from reference TRBV28 and TRBJ2-3, reads DVKVTQSSRYLVKRTGEKVFLECVQDMDHENMFWYRQDPGLGLRLIYFSYDVKMKEKGDIPEGYSVSREKKERFSLILESASTNQTSMYLCASNEGRGIPPDTQYFGPGTRLTVL.